This TCR beta chain came from a study of CXCR3-negative and CXCR3-positive naive CD8 T cells (dated by TCRdb to about 2019). At the level of the whole study: In total, about 140 million TRB reads were obtained, or roughly 1.5 +/- 0.3 million reads per library. Naive subsets from several donors and memory cells from 3 donors were included in the TRBV-TRBJ cluster analysis. The diversity and physicochemical repertoire analyses included around 10 donors pooled from two independent experiments. Broader findings and caveats from the paper: CXCR3 expression partially decreased after cryopreservation, so most assays used freshly isolated PBMCs. Because surface CD5, which is linked to self-reactivity in mice, was comparable between the naive subsets, TCR interaction strength was also inferred from the physicochemical properties of TRB CDR3s. Comparably high repertoire diversity was found in both naive subsets, whereas much lower repertoire diversity was found in memory CD8+ T cells. Compared with CXCR3-negative naive cells, CXCR3-positive naive cells had TRB CDR3s with higher hydrophobicity (lower Kidera factor 4), lower energy, and higher strength and volume indices. Naive CXCR3-negative and CXCR3-positive cells from the same donor showed similar TRBV-TRBJ usage, whereas memory cells showed distinct patterns.

Regarding this clonotype: Its target antigen remains unknown.

The germline V gene provides CDR1 SGDLS and CDR2 YYNGEE. The CDR3 holds 12 amino acids from the cysteine to the phenylalanine. No DNA sequence is on record. For every CD8+ T cell subset, 300,000 cells were flow-sorted straight into RLT lysis buffer, and each subset was sorted in triplicate. To keep memory contaminants out, a stringent definition of naive CD8+ T cells was applied: CD45RO-CCR7+CD27+CD95-. Standard density gradient centrifugation was used to isolate peripheral blood mononuclear cells from buffy coats. Naive CXCR3-negative and CXCR3-positive CD8+ T cells were flow-sorted using a FACSAria III. Total RNA was extracted from sorted cells with an RNeasy Mini Kit. Instrument used: NextSeq 550. The Human TCR Profiling Kit (MiLaboratory) was used to prepare UMI-labeled 5' RACE TRB cDNA libraries. cDNA synthesis used the entire amount of extracted RNA, and PCR amplification then used the entire amount of cDNA produced. Libraries were prepared in parallel with an identical number of PCR cycles. The study's processing was this. With a minimum of two reads required per UMI, MIGEC and MiXCR pulled out about 49,000 +/- 11,000 unique UMI-labeled TRB cDNA molecules from each library. Each library averaged about 37,000 +/- 9,700 functional in-frame TRB CDR3 nucleotide clonotypes without stop codons. After each sample was downsampled to 5000 UMI-labeled TRB molecules, VDJtools was used to calculate diversity metrics such as normalized Shannon-Wiener and Chao1. VDJtools was used to calculate clonotype-size-weighted physicochemical properties of the central five CDR3 residues, namely interaction energy, strength, volume and Kidera factor 4. TCRdb reprocessed the reads; each CDR3 protein sequence makes one entry, and DNA is unavailable. These V and J calls originate from TCRdb's pipeline instead of the authors' own analysis. The table of this sample itemizes tens of thousands of distinct CDR3 sequences. Roughly 0.8% of the sample belongs to the ten largest clones.

The receptor's source is a human donor in good health. Some clones in this sample may be carry-over from other donors' samples. This chain is built from TRBV9 and TRBJ1-1; the TRBD1 assignment by TCRdb is unverifiable without DNA. Sequencing was done on a sample of naive CXCR3+ CD8+ T cells from blood. The meaning of the sample's cell subset or site label: CD45RO-CCR7+CD27+CD95- naive CD8+ T cells expressing CXCR3 (TNR3+). CDR3 loop: CASRGRSTEAFF.